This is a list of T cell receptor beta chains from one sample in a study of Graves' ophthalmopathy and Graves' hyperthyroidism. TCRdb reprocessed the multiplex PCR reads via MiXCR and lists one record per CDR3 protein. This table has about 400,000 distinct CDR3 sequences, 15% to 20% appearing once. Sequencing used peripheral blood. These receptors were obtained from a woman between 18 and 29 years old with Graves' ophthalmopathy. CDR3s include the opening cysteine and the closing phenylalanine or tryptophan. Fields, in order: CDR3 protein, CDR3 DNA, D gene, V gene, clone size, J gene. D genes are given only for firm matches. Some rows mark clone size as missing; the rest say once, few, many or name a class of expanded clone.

CDR3 protein: CASSLVRGSNTEAFF
CDR3 DNA: TGTGCCAGCAGCTTAGTTCGGGGGTCGAACACTGAAGCTTTCTTT
D gene: .
V gene: TRBV11-2
clone size: many
J gene: TRBJ1-1

CDR3 protein: CASSLGDRGYGYTF
CDR3 DNA: TGTGCCAGCAGCCTAGGGGACAGGGGCTATGGCTACACCTTC
D gene: TRBD1
V gene: TRBV27
clone size: .
J gene: TRBJ1-2

CDR3 protein: CATSRGGTGDSPLHF
CDR3 DNA: TGTGCCACCAGCAGAGGGGGGACAGGGGATTCACCCCTCCACTTT
D gene: TRBD1
V gene: TRBV15
clone size: .
J gene: TRBJ1-6

CDR3 protein: CASSSIGQDYEQYF
CDR3 DNA: TGTGCCAGCAGCTCGATAGGACAGGACTACGAGCAGTACTTC
D gene: TRBD1
V gene: TRBV7-8
clone size: .
J gene: TRBJ2-7

CDR3 protein: CASSYNQGGGYGYTF
CDR3 DNA: TGCGCCAGCAGCTACAATCAGGGTGGAGGCTATGGCTACACCTTC
D gene: .
V gene: TRBV5-1
clone size: many
J gene: TRBJ1-2

CDR3 protein: CASSLGQAQETQYF
CDR3 DNA: TGTGCCAGCAGCTTGGGACAGGCCCAAGAGACCCAGTACTTC
D gene: .
V gene: TRBV5-4
clone size: many
J gene: TRBJ2-5

CDR3 protein: CASSRDRGRYQPQHF
CDR3 DNA: TGTGCCAGCAGCCGAGACAGGGGGCGTTATCAGCCCCAGCATTTT
D gene: TRBD1
V gene: TRBV11-2
clone size: many
J gene: TRBJ1-5

CDR3 protein: CATSRDLLQSNTGELFF
CDR3 DNA: TGTGCCACCAGCAGAGATCTTTTACAGTCTAACACCGGGGAGCTGTTTTTT
D gene: .
V gene: TRBV15
clone size: many
J gene: TRBJ2-2

CDR3 protein: CASSEDTGAGTEAFF
CDR3 DNA: TGTGCCAGCAGTGAAGACACAGGAGCGGGCACTGAAGCTTTCTTT
D gene: .
V gene: TRBV2
clone size: .
J gene: TRBJ1-1

CDR3 protein: CASGALNQPQHF
CDR3 DNA: TGTGCCAGCGGGGCTCTGAATCAGCCCCAGCATTTT
D gene: .
V gene: TRBV28
clone size: few
J gene: TRBJ1-5

CDR3 protein: CAWSVRGRVNTEAFF
CDR3 DNA: TGTGCCTGGAGTGTACGAGGGAGGGTGAACACTGAAGCTTTCTTT
D gene: .
V gene: TRBV30
clone size: many
J gene: TRBJ1-1

CDR3 protein: CASTGPDRGPTEAFF
CDR3 DNA: TGTGCCAGCACCGGACCCGACAGGGGGCCTACTGAAGCTTTCTTT
D gene: TRBD1
V gene: TRBV7-9
clone size: many
J gene: TRBJ1-1

CDR3 protein: CASSFWTPTGGELFF
CDR3 DNA: TGTGCCAGCAGTTTCTGGACACCGACGGGCGGGGAGCTGTTTTTT
D gene: .
V gene: TRBV28
clone size: many
J gene: TRBJ2-2

CDR3 protein: CASSPGENQPQHF
CDR3 DNA: TGTGCCAGCTCACCAGGGGAGAATCAGCCCCAGCATTTT
D gene: .
V gene: TRBV18
clone size: many
J gene: TRBJ1-5

CDR3 protein: CASSYFRGSTDTQYF
CDR3 DNA: TGTGCCAGCAGTTACTTCCGGGGGAGCACAGATACGCAGTATTTT
D gene: .
V gene: TRBV6-5
clone size: many
J gene: TRBJ2-3

CDR3 protein: CASSPFPPGLAGIPETQYF
CDR3 DNA: TGTGCCAGCTCACCCTTCCCACCGGGACTAGCGGGAATACCGGAGACCCAGTACTTC
D gene: TRBD2
V gene: TRBV18
clone size: many
J gene: TRBJ2-5

CDR3 protein: CASSLVMLRGRSEAFF
CDR3 DNA: TGTGCCAGCAGCTTGGTCATGCTAAGGGGAAGGTCTGAAGCTTTCTTT
D gene: .
V gene: TRBV5-5
clone size: many
J gene: TRBJ1-1

CDR3 protein: CASSLSQGAGTEAFF
CDR3 DNA: TGTGCCAGCAGTTTATCGCAGGGGGCTGGTACTGAAGCTTTCTTT
D gene: TRBD1
V gene: TRBV27
clone size: .
J gene: TRBJ1-1

CDR3 protein: CASSPGAGDAYEQYF
CDR3 DNA: TGTGCCAGCAGCCCAGGGGCAGGGGACGCCTACGAGCAGTACTTC
D gene: .
V gene: TRBV7-3
clone size: many
J gene: TRBJ2-7

CDR3 protein: CASSPSVGNQPQHF
CDR3 DNA: TGTGCCAGCTCACCCTCCGTAGGCAATCAGCCCCAGCATTTT
D gene: .
V gene: TRBV18
clone size: few
J gene: TRBJ1-5

CDR3 protein: CASRLGQGLNQPQHF
CDR3 DNA: TGTGCCAGCAGACTGGGACAGGGGCTTAATCAGCCCCAGCATTTT
D gene: TRBD1
V gene: TRBV6-1
clone size: many
J gene: TRBJ1-5